This T cell receptor (beta chain) came from a study of beta chain features in type 1 diabetes. General study results and limits: In comparison with healthy donors, patients had naive, central memory and Treg TCRB repertoires that appeared more similar.

cDNA synthesis used the whole RNA isolate, giving expressed TCRB sequences. Profiling relied on immunoSEQ multiplex PCR, and the TCRdb table lists in-frame clones only, not all of them. This table has around 430,000 clones, around 28% appearing once. The germline CDR1 and CDR2 sequences are ENHRY and SYGVKD. The CDR3 is made up of 15 amino acids. V lost 3 bases and J lost 0, with 12 bases in between. This clone has more than one count but fewer than ten. The antigen is not known. This sequence originates from a man aged 18 to 29 in good health. Sequenced: naive CD4+ T cells from blood. The genes are TRBV10-3 and TRBJ2-7; D is possibly TRBD1 (5 bases). This CDR3 is CAISEGLDSSYEQYF. CDR3 nucleotide sequence: TGTGCCATCAGTGAAGGCCTCGACAGCTCCTACGAGCAGTACTTC.